This T cell receptor (beta chain) originates from a study of cytomegalovirus exposure and HLA in healthy donors. PCR used 60 Vbeta primers and 13 Jbeta primers. Libraries were prepared by immunoSEQ multiplex PCR; TCRdb keeps only in-frame clonotypes and omits some of them. The table has about 150,000 clones, around three quarters seen once; the top ten hold roughly 2.1%. Germline V lookup: CDR1 SGHRS, CDR2 YFSETQ. V lost 0 bases to trimming and J lost 5 bases, with 6 bases between them. The CDR3 is 14 amino acids. This TCR came from a man between 35 and 55 years old in good health and CMV-seronegative. This chain uses TRBV5-1 with TRBJ1-6; the D is unclear. Sequencing input: PBMCs. CDR3 in DNA: TGCGCCAGCAGCTTGGCCAGTGATAATTCACCCCTCCACTTT. Translated, it gives CASSLASDNSPLHF.